This TCR beta chain was obtained from a study of blood T cell repertoires in COVID-19 (TCRdb year 2020). General notes on the study: Samples from collaborators originated in the United States, Italy and Spain and spanned both the acute and convalescent phases of COVID-19. Where available, HLA class I and class II types were obtained from metadata supplied by the sample provider rather than from assay-based typing. The prospective study material was composed of cDNA or gDNA derived from T cells, B-cell-depleted T cells, or PBMCs. Deeply sampled blood TCRbeta repertoires from subjects exposed to, actively infected with, or recovered from COVID-19 were included in the dataset. The repertoires were released in a freely available public database meant as a resource for research on the immune response to SARS-CoV-2. The samples were drawn from the first 160 participants of the ongoing ImmuneRACE study and from under 1,500 subjects provided by 6 global collaborators. The sample metadata nearly always contained a de-identified subject ID, COVID-19 status, age in years and sex. Results and caveats for the whole study, not just this receptor: The quantity of clinical and demographic metadata differed by source and by participant and was supplied without curation.

The collaborating institutions used their own protocols to collect whole blood in K2EDTA tubes. Collaborator samples were shipped for TCRbeta analysis as frozen whole blood, isolated PBMCs, or DNA extracted from either sample type. Note on this clone: The specificity of this receptor is unknown. No clone much larger than this one lies a single base away; base qualities are absent.

The immunoSEQ Assay, a bias-controlled multiplex PCR, was used to amplify TCRbeta CDR3 regions from genomic DNA. Regarding the original processing steps: Nucleated cell counts per sample were estimated from amplification of reference gene primers within the assay. To quantify the absolute abundance of each unique TCRbeta CDR3 rearrangement, sequence reads were collapsed and filtered. For each sample, productive Simpson clonality was calculated as the square root of Simpson's diversity index over productive rearrangements. The table comes from immuneACCESS by way of TCRdb, which keeps in-frame sequences with V and J called. Part of the clones is missing from these tables; in studies checked, under half for an unresolved V gene and the rest for unknown reasons. V and J calls and clone size come straight from that table; D and trimming were deduced from the DNA. Within this sample are roughly 32,000 clones, with around 86% of them counted one time only. Around 15% of the sample is held by the ten biggest clonotypes.

Sequenced sample: peripheral blood. The source of this sequence is a man in his fifties or sixties with active COVID-19.

The CDR3 reads as follows: CATSRDLLAGAGEQFF. Read as DNA, the sequence is TGTGCCACCAGCAGAGATCTCCTAGCGGGGGCGGGTGAGCAGTTCTTC. The sequence joins TRBV15 to TRBJ2-1, and TRBD2 matches 10 of the central bases. From its cysteine to its phenylalanine, the CDR3 spans 16 amino acids. Just CDR3 DNA is preserved here, 48 bases in frame from base 1. The germline V gene (reference sequence) supplies CDR1 LNHNV and CDR2 YYDKDF. V lost 0 bases and J lost 9 bases, and the count of bases not matched to a germline gene is 8.